This is a list of T cell receptor beta chains from one sample in a study of blood T cell repertoires in COVID-19. Clones were read by immunoSEQ multiplex PCR, and TCRdb kept only the in-frame ones, dropping some. The data hold 150,000 to 200,000 clones, with about 88% observed a single time. Sequenced: peripheral blood. The source is a woman older than 75 in a cohort sampled during active or convalescent COVID-19. Each CDR3 is given with its conserved first and last residue. The order of the fields is D gene, clone size, V gene, J gene, CDR3 protein, CDR3 DNA. D genes are given only for firm matches. The listing skips clone size in some rows; elsewhere it reads once, few, many or a size class.

TRBD1,.,TRBV12-5,TRBJ2-4,CASGLSGGNYIQYF,TGTGCTAGTGGTTTGTCAGGGGGTAATTACATTCAGTACTTC
.,.,TRBV10-3,TRBJ1-2,CAISRGSGFGYTF,TGTGCCATCAGTCGCGGATCGGGTTTTGGCTACACCTTC
.,.,TRBV6-2/TRBV6-3,TRBJ1-2,CASSYSPGGKYGYTF,TGTGCCAGCAGTTACTCGCCGGGGGGAAAGTATGGCTACACCTTC
.,.,TRBV7-2,TRBJ1-5,CASSFINSDQPQHF,TGTGCCAGCAGCTTCATCAACAGTGATCAGCCCCAGCATTTT
TRBD1,.,TRBV29-1,TRBJ1-4,CSVSGGRGEKLFF,TGCAGCGTATCAGGGGGAAGGGGTGAAAAACTGTTTTTT
.,.,TRBV19,TRBJ2-6,CASSMVEQGRPGANVLTF,TGTGCCAGTAGTATGGTGGAACAGGGGAGGCCTGGGGCCAACGTCCTGACTTTC
.,.,TRBV10-3,TRBJ1-5,CAISANPDRFNQPQHF,TGTGCCATCAGTGCGAACCCTGACAGGTTCAATCAGCCCCAGCATTTT
TRBD2,.,TRBV27,TRBJ2-5,CASSLRRWVAGTQQETQYF,TGTGCCAGCAGTTTACGACGGTGGGTAGCGGGGACACAACAAGAGACCCAGTACTTC
TRBD1,.,TRBV18,TRBJ1-5,CASSRGQGGGQPQHF,TGTGCCAGCTCACGGGGACAAGGGGGCGGTCAGCCCCAGCATTTT
.,.,TRBV25-1,TRBJ2-4,CASSESQVAKNIQYF,TGTGCCAGCAGTGAAAGCCAGGTAGCCAAAAACATTCAGTACTTC
TRBD1,.,TRBV4-1,TRBJ2-2,CASSQADRGLTGELFF,TGCGCCAGCAGCCAAGCAGACAGGGGGCTCACCGGGGAGCTGTTTTTT
.,.,TRBV19,TRBJ1-3,CASSIEGVTSGNTIYF,TGTGCCAGTAGTATTGAGGGGGTCACCTCTGGAAACACCATATATTTT
TRBD1,.,TRBV10-1,TRBJ1-6,CASSDRQGGPLHF,TGCGCCAGCAGTGATCGACAGGGGGGTCCCCTCCACTTT
.,once,TRBV24-1,TRBJ2-1,CATSDGVYNEQFF,TGTGCCACCAGTGACGGAGTTTACAATGAGCAGTTCTTC
.,.,TRBV7-2,TRBJ2-6,CASSLAAGLVGANVLTF,TGTGCCAGCAGCTTAGCCGCAGGGTTGGTTGGGGCCAACGTCCTGACTTTC
.,.,TRBV6-5,TRBJ1-5,CASRPWSGNQPQHF,TGTGCCAGCAGACCTTGGAGCGGGAATCAGCCCCAGCATTTT
.,.,TRBV7-9,TRBJ2-2,CASSLFMSGGELFF,TGTGCCAGCAGCTTATTTATGTCAGGCGGGGAGCTGTTTTTT
.,.,TRBV5-1,TRBJ1-6,CASSPGDPSYNSPLHF,TGCGCCAGCAGCCCGGGGGACCCATCCTATAATTCACCCCTCCACTTT
TRBD1,.,TRBV4-3,TRBJ1-2,CASSQEPGQYNYGYTF,TGCGCCAGCAGCCAGGAACCGGGACAGTATAACTATGGCTACACCTTC
TRBD1,.,TRBV28,TRBJ1-2,CASSQGQGYGYTF,TGTGCCAGCAGCCAGGGACAGGGCTATGGCTACACCTTC
TRBD1,.,TRBV5-1,TRBJ2-1,CASSLGTGLGEQFF,TGCGCCAGCAGCTTGGGGACAGGGTTAGGTGAGCAGTTCTTC
.,.,TRBV3-1/TRBV3-2,TRBJ1-2,CASSQESASTTHGYTF,TGTGCCAGCAGCCAAGAATCGGCCAGTACTACGCATGGCTACACCTTC
TRBD1,.,TRBV7-2,TRBJ2-7,CASSQTGYEQYF,TGTGCCAGCAGCCAGACAGGGTACGAGCAGTACTTC
TRBD2,.,TRBV5-1,TRBJ2-1,CASSLASGRSVIREQFF,TGCGCCAGCAGCTTGGCTAGCGGGAGATCTGTGATCCGTGAGCAGTTCTTC
TRBD2,few,TRBV19,TRBJ2-1,CASSRGLADEQFF,TGTGCCAGTAGTCGCGGACTAGCGGATGAGCAGTTCTTC
TRBD1,.,TRBV7-2,TRBJ2-1,CASSLVGVRGRPGNEQFF,TGTGCCAGCAGCTTAGTAGGGGTCAGGGGGCGCCCGGGCAATGAGCAGTTCTTC
.,.,TRBV9,TRBJ1-2,CASTPTPDSYGYTF,TGTGCCAGCACCCCAACTCCGGACTCCTATGGCTACACCTTC
TRBD1,.,TRBV5-5,TRBJ1-1,CASSFPGGIGTEAFF,TGTGCCAGCAGCTTCCCAGGGGGCATAGGGACTGAAGCTTTCTTT
.,.,TRBV7-2,TRBJ2-3,CASNPGGPQVADTQYF,TGTGCCAGCAACCCCGGAGGCCCGCAGGTAGCAGATACGCAGTATTTT
.,.,TRBV3-1/TRBV3-2,TRBJ1-6,CASTPGVGVGSPLHF,TGTGCCAGCACCCCAGGTGTGGGAGTTGGCTCACCCCTCCACTTT
.,.,TRBV5-6,TRBJ2-1,CASSLYTGEQFF,TGTGCCAGCAGCTTATATACAGGGGAGCAGTTCTTC
TRBD1,.,TRBV5-1,TRBJ1-5,CASSLDRGNQPQHF,TGCGCCAGCAGTTTGGACAGGGGCAATCAGCCCCAGCATTTT
.,few,TRBV10-3,TRBJ1-5,CASNRDSNQPQHF,TGTGCCAGCAACAGGGATAGCAATCAGCCCCAGCATTTT
TRBD1,.,TRBV19,TRBJ1-3,CASSRDRGNTIYF,TGTGCCAGTAGCCGGGACAGGGGAAACACCATATATTTT
TRBD1,.,TRBV7-8,TRBJ1-5,CASSLEGGWSNQPQHF,TGTGCCAGCAGCTTAGAAGGGGGCTGGAGCAATCAGCCCCAGCATTTT
.,.,TRBV29-1,TRBJ1-2,CSVDRGRGYGYTF,TGCAGCGTTGATCGGGGGAGGGGCTATGGCTACACCTTC
TRBD1,.,TRBV7-9,TRBJ1-6,CASSVEQGTFYNSPLHF,TGTGCCAGCAGCGTAGAACAGGGGACGTTTTATAATTCACCCCTCCACTTT
.,.,TRBV4-3,TRBJ1-2,CASSQGGGEYGYTF,TGCGCCAGCAGCCAAGGAGGAGGTGAATATGGCTACACCTTC
.,.,TRBV4-1,TRBJ1-2,CASSQDQTGWGGYTF,TGCGCCAGCAGCCAAGATCAAACAGGGTGGGGCGGCTACACCTTC
TRBD2,.,TRBV6-5,TRBJ2-1,CASSYRLAGVHEQFF,TGTGCCAGCAGTTACCGGCTAGCGGGGGTTCACGAGCAGTTCTTC
.,.,TRBV9,TRBJ1-3,CASSDRPSGNTIYF,TGTGCCAGCAGCGACAGACCCTCTGGAAACACCATATATTTT
TRBD1,.,TRBV5-1,TRBJ1-2,CASSRTGPRTNYGYTF,TGCGCCAGCAGCCGGACAGGCCCCCGAACCAACTATGGCTACACCTTC
.,.,TRBV6-2/TRBV6-3,TRBJ1-4,CASSYSPEDSKLFF,TGTGCCAGCAGTTATAGCCCTGAAGACAGTAAGCTGTTTTTT
.,once,TRBV18,TRBJ1-1,CASSPSVNTEAFF,TGTGCCAGCTCACCATCAGTAAACACTGAAGCTTTCTTT
TRBD2,.,TRBV19,TRBJ2-5,CASSIIGGASRETQYF,TGTGCCAGTAGTATAATCGGGGGGGCGAGTAGAGAGACCCAGTACTTC
TRBD1,.,TRBV11-3,TRBJ1-6,CATWGTGVFYNSPLHF,TGTGCCACCTGGGGGACAGGGGTCTTCTATAATTCACCCCTCCACTTT
TRBD1,.,TRBV4-3,TRBJ2-7,CASSQPGQGADEQYF,TGCGCCAGCAGCCAACCGGGACAGGGGGCCGACGAGCAGTACTTC
.,.,TRBV11-3,TRBJ2-1,CASSFGGAGYNEQFF,TGTGCCAGCAGCTTCGGAGGAGCAGGCTACAATGAGCAGTTCTTC
.,once,TRBV10-3,TRBJ2-7,CAISELRETYEQYF,TGTGCCATCAGTGAGTTGAGAGAAACCTACGAGCAGTACTTC
TRBD1,.,TRBV5-1,TRBJ1-2,CASSLEGQGIFGYTF,TGCGCCAGCAGCTTGGAAGGACAGGGTATATTCGGCTACACCTTC
TRBD2,.,TRBV11-3,TRBJ2-3,CASSSPQTSGGEDTQYF,TGTGCCAGCAGCTCTCCGCAGACTAGCGGGGGTGAAGATACGCAGTATTTT
.,.,TRBV6-2/TRBV6-3,TRBJ2-3,CASSSLSPGRGRDTQYF,TGTGCCAGCAGTTCCTTGTCACCGGGACGGGGGAGAGATACGCAGTATTTT